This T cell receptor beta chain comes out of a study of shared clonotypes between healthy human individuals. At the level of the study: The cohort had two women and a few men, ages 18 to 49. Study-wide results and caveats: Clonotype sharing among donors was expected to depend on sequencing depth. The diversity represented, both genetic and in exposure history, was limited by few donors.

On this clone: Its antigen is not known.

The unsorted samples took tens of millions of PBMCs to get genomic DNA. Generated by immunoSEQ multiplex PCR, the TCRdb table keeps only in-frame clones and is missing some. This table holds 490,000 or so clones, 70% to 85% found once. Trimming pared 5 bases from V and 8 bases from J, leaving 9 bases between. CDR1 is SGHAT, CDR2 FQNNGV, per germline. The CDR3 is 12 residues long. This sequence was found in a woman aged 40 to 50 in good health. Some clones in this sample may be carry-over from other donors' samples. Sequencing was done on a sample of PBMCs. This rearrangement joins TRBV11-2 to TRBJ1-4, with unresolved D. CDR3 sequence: CASSPENEKLFF. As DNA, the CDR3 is TGTGCCAGCAGCCCTGAAAACGAAAAACTGTTTTTT.